The clone carrying this T cell receptor (beta chain) was observed many times. Its specificity is unknown. This specimen comes from a study of human T cells and chemical hapten exposure. Study-wide background: Patients got weekly scalp diphenylcyclopropenone doses over the approximately 23-week study. Read at 6 days, the patch tests placed 0.01% DPC on the upper back. Overall study findings and caveats: More PT1 expanded TCRs went with higher patch test scores.

The CDR3 spans 11 residues. Germline V CDR1 and CDR2: ENHRY, SYGVKD. V lost 11 bases, J lost 8 bases, and 4 bases stayed unmatched. TCRdb re-called the RACE reads through MiXCR, storing one row per CDR3 protein. The table has some 87,000 distinct CDR3 sequences, over 9% seen once. Time point indicated: patch test 1, 2 weeks after DPC sensitization. The treatment here: therapeutic diphenylcyclopropenone sensitization with weekly scalp DPC. It was unfractionated whole blood from which total RNA was extracted. Sequencing was performed on whole blood, taken in connection with sensitization to the hapten diphenylcyclopropenone (DPC). The receptor's source is a woman aged 45-59 years with alopecia areata. Some clones in this sample may be carry-over from other donors' samples. The rearrangement uses TRBV10-3 and TRBJ2-2; 8 nucleotides agree with TRBD1. The CDR3 bases are TGTGCCTTAGGACAGGGAGGGGAGCTGTTTTTT. Amino acid sequence: CALGQGGELFF.